A single sample gave rise to the 32 T cell receptor beta chains below, sequenced in a study of T cell responses to AZD1222 COVID-19 vaccine. Libraries were prepared by immunoSEQ multiplex PCR; TCRdb keeps only in-frame clonotypes and omits some of them. Here the sample spans tens of thousands of clones, around 89% being singletons. This specimen consisted of peripheral blood, obtained 28 days after the second dose of the MenACWY control vaccine. These receptors came from an adult who received the MenACWY meningococcal vaccine as a control.

This clone appeared a single time. V gene TRBV5-8 combines with J gene TRBJ2-3, with D unresolved. Trimming took 3 bases from V and 2 from J, leaving 19 bases between them. This CDR3 contains 17 residues. Germline CDR1 SGHTS, CDR2 YDEGEE. The CDR3 here is CASSSTTTTDFTDTQYF. CDR3 coding DNA: TGTGCCAGCAGCTCAACTACCACCACCGATTTCACAGATACGCAGTATTTT.

The chain joins TRBV7-2 to TRBJ1-5; TRBD1 matches 10 bases. Germline assignment: CDR1 SGHTA and CDR2 FQGNSA. The CDR3 extends over 16 amino acids. Trimming took 4 bases from V and 7 from J; bases not matched to a gene: 10. The CDR3 nucleotides read TGTGCCAGCAGCTCATCCCCAGGACAGGGGGACCAGCCCCAGCATTTT. Its protein product is CASSSSPGQGDQPQHF.

The chain carries TRBV6-5 and TRBJ1-2; 7 bases are a match to TRBD1. Looked up from germline, CDR1 is MNHEY and CDR2 is SVGAGI. J lost 0 bases, V lost 8 bases, and 9 bases had no gene match. The CDR3 loop spans 15 amino acids. The CDR3 here is CASQPWDSANYGYTF. The DNA of the CDR3 is TGTGCCAGCCAACCTTGGGACAGTGCTAACTATGGCTACACCTTC.

The chain has TRBV4-1 and TRBJ2-1; D is possibly TRBD1 (5 bases). Germline V gene lookup returns CDR1 MGHRA and CDR2 YSYEKL. V was pared by 4 bases and J by 7 bases, with 11 bases between. CDR3 length equals 13 residues. The CDR3, as DNA: TGCGCCAGCAGCCTGGGGCCGCAGAATGAGCAGTTCTTC. Its protein is CASSLGPQNEQFF.

The chain employs TRBV28 and TRBJ2-7; D perhaps matches TRBD1 (6 bases). Deletions cut 3 bases from V and 4 bases from J, with 13 bases between. The germline CDR1 and CDR2 sequences are MDHEN and SYDVKM. The CDR3 spans 14 residues. CDR3 in DNA: TGTGCCAGCAGTTTTTGGCCAGGGGAGTACGAGCAGTACTTC. The encoded protein is CASSFWPGEYEQYF.

This chain uses TRBV15 with TRBJ1-4; weak D call: TRBD1 (6 bases). Trimming took off 2 bases at V and 5 bases at J, with 15 bases between the two ends. Germline V gene lookup returns CDR1 LNHNV and CDR2 YYDKDF (reference sequence). CDR3 length: 16 residues. CDR3 in DNA: TGTGCCACCAGCAGAACTCTGGGGGCCCCCAATGAAAAACTGTTTTTT. Translating it yields CATSRTLGAPNEKLFF.

This chain connects TRBV7-2 to TRBJ2-5; 8 bases fit TRBD2. V shed 1 base, J shed 4 bases, and the junction held 2 bases outside the gene matches. CDR3 length: 14 amino acids. Looked up from germline, CDR1 is SGHTA and CDR2 is FQGNSA. CDR3 coding DNA: TGTGCCAGCAGCTTAGTCCGGGGGGGAGAGACCCAGTACTTC. As protein: CASSLVRGGETQYF.

This clone was recorded once. The V gene is TRBV11-2, the J gene TRBJ2-2; TRBD1 is a possible D gene (6 bases). The V and J ends lost 7 bases and 1 base respectively, with 10 bases between them. The CDR3 contains 14 residues. Germline V gene sequence: CDR1 SGHAT, CDR2 FQNNGV. The CDR3 DNA reads TGTGCCAGCACCCTGACAGGGAACACCGGGGAGCTGTTTTTT. It encodes CASTLTGNTGELFF.

The V and J genes are TRBV29-1 and TRBJ2-5; TRBD2 is a possible D gene (6 bases). Germline V CDR1 and CDR2: SQVTM, ANQGSEA. The CDR3 totals 13 residues. Between the trimmed V and J ends, which lost 4 bases and 2 bases, there was a span of 11 bases. The CDR3 reads CSVVGGVQETQYF. The CDR3 DNA sequence: TGCAGCGTTGTAGGAGGGGTACAAGAGACCCAGTACTTC.

The V and J genes are TRBV30 and TRBJ1-6; the D gene is possibly TRBD1 (6 bases). Trimming took 0 bases from V and 7 from J, leaving 13 bases between them. CDR1 and CDR2 (germline): GTSNPN, SVGIG (reference sequence). The CDR3 extends over 15 amino acids. The CDR3: CAWSVPGASNSPLHF. CDR3 bases: TGTGCCTGGAGTGTACCAGGGGCCAGCAATTCACCCCTCCACTTT.

This rearrangement joins TRBV4-2 to TRBJ2-5; the match to TRBD1 covers 9 bases. There are 17 residues in the CDR3. Germline CDR1 is LGHNA and CDR2 is YNFKEQ. The junction had 8 bases not matched to a gene; V was cut back by 2 bases and J by 1 base. CDR3 nucleotides: TGTGCCAGCAGCCAACTAGGGACAGGGAAGGGCCAAGAGACCCAGTACTTC. This translates into CASSQLGTGKGQETQYF.

This rearrangement joins TRBV6-5 to TRBJ2-1; 10 nucleotides line up with TRBD2. CDR3 length: 16 amino acids. V dropped 0 bases and J dropped 8; count of bases not matched to a gene: 7. Germline-derived CDR1 and CDR2 are MNHEY and SVGAGI. This chain's CDR3 is CASSYSPSGSFYEQFF. CDR3 DNA sequence: TGTGCCAGCAGTTACTCACCTAGCGGGAGTTTCTATGAGCAGTTCTTC.

The table lists this clone with a count of one. The rearrangement uses TRBV7-2 and TRBJ2-3, with 7 bases that match TRBD2. CDR1 is SGHTA, CDR2 FQGNSA, per germline. The junction had 7 bases not matched to a gene; V was cut back by 4 bases and J by 3 bases. This CDR3 has 15 amino acids. CDR3 sequence (DNA): TGTGCCAGCAGCTCGGGAGGAATGGTGACAGATACGCAGTATTTT. Translating it yields CASSSGGMVTDTQYF.

V is TRBV10-1 and J is TRBJ1-3, with a tentative D call TRBD1 (5 bases). The V end lost 4 bases, the J end lost 9 bases, and 13 bases lay between the germline ends. This CDR3 spans 13 amino acids. Looked up from germline, CDR1 is WNHNN and CDR2 is SYGVQD (reference sequence). CDR3 bases: TGCGCCAGCAGTGGCCCACGGGGGGGCACCATATATTTT. As protein: CASSGPRGGTIYF.

The chain combines TRBV6-5 with TRBJ1-1, with D perhaps TRBD1 (5 bases). This CDR3 is built from 14 residues. Trimming took off 3 bases at V and 4 bases at J, with 12 bases between the two ends. Germline lookup yields CDR1 MNHEY and CDR2 SVGAGI. Written as DNA, the CDR3 is TGTGCCAGCAGTTATGGGGCCGTGGGCACTGAAGCTTTCTTT. Translation gives CASSYGAVGTEAFF.

V gene TRBV28 combines with J gene TRBJ1-2; no clear D. This CDR3 comprises 14 residues. V was clipped by 7 bases and J by 0 bases, with 12 bases between them. Germline V gives CDR1 MDHEN, CDR2 SYDVKM. CDR3 sequence (DNA): TGTGCCAGCACTTCGGCGGCTACTAACTATGGCTACACCTTC. It encodes CASTSAATNYGYTF.

This chain uses TRBV2 with TRBJ2-1, with unresolved D. Trimming took off 3 bases at V and 10 bases at J, with 7 bases between the two ends. The CDR3 totals 11 residues. CDR1 is SNHLY and CDR2 is FYNNEI in the germline V gene. The CDR3 nucleotides read TGTGCCAGCAGTGAGGTCCGGGAGCAGTTCTTC. Its protein is CASSEVREQFF.

V and J are TRBV6-1 and TRBJ1-1; D is perhaps TRBD1 (5 bases). This CDR3 spans 14 amino acids. Trimming stripped 5 bases from V and 3 bases from J, with 13 bases between. Germline V gives CDR1 MNHNS, CDR2 SASEGT. CDR3 nucleotide sequence: TGTGCCAGCAGTCCCCAGGGAGGGGACACTGAAGCTTTCTTT. Translated, it gives CASSPQGGDTEAFF.

CDR3 protein: CASSLGQGREKLFF. CDR3 nucleotides: TGTGCCAGCAGTTTAGGACAGGGACGCGAAAAACTGTTTTTT. This chain joins TRBV27 and TRBJ1-4, with 8 bases fitting TRBD1. Germline V gives CDR1 MNHEY, CDR2 SMNVEV (reference sequence). V lost 2 bases and J lost 8; bases outside the gene matches: 4. This CDR3 is 14 amino acids long. The entire variable domain, with the rest obtained from reference TRBV27 and TRBJ1-4, is as follows: EAQVTQNPRYLITVTGKKLTVTCSQNMNHEYMSWYRQDPGLGLRQIYYSMNVEVTDKGDVPEGYKVSRKEKRNFPLILESPSPNQTSLYFCASSLGQGREKLFFGSGTQLSVL.

The chain combines TRBV19 with TRBJ1-5; D gene uncertain. Germline loops: CDR1 LNHDA, CDR2 SQIVND (reference sequence). The CDR3 loop spans 15 amino acids. V was pared by 4 bases and J by 2 bases, with 12 bases between. The CDR3 bases are TGTGCCAGTAGTAAGGCCCCTATTGGCAATCAGCCCCAGCATTTT. It codes for CASSKAPIGNQPQHF.

This rearrangement joins TRBV12-3 or TRBV12-4 to TRBJ2-2; unclear D gene. The CDR3 runs 11 residues. V was trimmed by 7 bases and J by 9 bases, leaving 9 bases between them. The CDR3, as DNA: TGTGCCAGCACCCCGGGCCGGGAGCTGTTTTTT. Residues: CASTPGRELFF.

The chain recombines TRBV19 with TRBJ2-1, with unresolved D. The germline V and J ends were trimmed by 1 base and 10 bases, with 11 bases remaining between them. Germline V gene data show CDR1 as LNHDA and CDR2 as SQIVND (reference sequence). The CDR3 length is 13 residues. CDR3 residues: CASSIVGRTEQFF. The CDR3, as DNA: TGTGCCAGTAGTATAGTCGGGCGGACGGAGCAGTTCTTC.

The V gene is TRBV18, the J gene TRBJ2-7; TRBD1 aligns across 8 bases. This CDR3 comprises 15 residues. In germline, CDR1 is KGHSH, CDR2 LQKENI. The ends lost 4 bases at V and 0 bases at J; junction bases unmatched: 5. The CDR3 region is CASSQGQGASYEQYF. In nucleotides, the CDR3 is TGTGCCAGCTCACAGGGCCAGGGGGCCTCCTACGAGCAGTACTTC.

This chain links TRBV9 with TRBJ2-1; 8 bases line up with TRBD2. The V gene's germline CDR1 is SGDLS and CDR2 YYNGEE. V trimming: 0 bases; J trimming: 3 bases; junction bases outside the gene matches: 20. The CDR3 totals 21 residues. CDR3 sequence: CASSVEAPGSGNKLVYNEQFF. CDR3 nucleotide sequence: TGTGCCAGCAGCGTAGAGGCCCCCGGTAGCGGGAATAAGTTGGTCTACAATGAGCAGTTCTTC.

The chain carries TRBV10-3 and TRBJ2-1, with 9 bases that match TRBD1. The ends lost 6 bases at V and 7 bases at J; junction bases unmatched: 7. The CDR3 contains 14 residues. Germline V CDR1 and CDR2: ENHRY, SYGVKD. CDR3 region: CAISGTGLRNEQFF. The CDR3 DNA sequence: TGTGCCATCAGCGGGACAGGGCTTAGGAATGAGCAGTTCTTC.

This chain uses TRBV5-1 with TRBJ1-1; no clear D. This CDR3 region has 14 residues. Germline CDR1 and CDR2: SGHRS and YFSETQ. Deletions cut 4 bases from V and 1 base from J, with 11 bases between. CDR3 nucleotide sequence: TGCGCCAGCAGCCTTGGGGAGGGGAACACTGAAGCTTTCTTT. It codes for CASSLGEGNTEAFF.

This clone was picked up a small number of times. The same CDR3 is also encoded by other DNA sequences in this sample. The V gene is TRBV30, the J gene TRBJ1-3; D might be TRBD1 (5 bases). Germline-derived CDR1 and CDR2 are GTSNPN and SVGIG (reference sequence). The V end lost 0 bases, the J end lost 7 bases, and 7 bases lay between the germline ends. The CDR3 contains 12 residues. Here the CDR3 DNA reads TGTGCCTGGAGTGTATCAGGGAACACCATATATTTT. It yields the protein CAWSVSGNTIYF. Together with reference TRBV30 and TRBJ1-3, the CDR3 gives the full variable domain: SQTIHQWPATLVQPVGSPLSLECTVEGTSNPNLYWYRQAAGRGLQLLFYSVGIGQISSEVPQNLSASRPQDRQFILSSKKLLLSDSGFYLCAWSVSGNTIYFGEGSWLTVV.

This clone was seen just once. The chain carries TRBV4-2 and TRBJ2-1; TRBD1 agrees at 9 bases. The ends lost 1 base at V and 5 bases at J; junction bases unmatched: 6. CDR3 length: 16 amino acids. Germline loops: CDR1 LGHNA, CDR2 YNFKEQ. CDR3 protein: CASSQGPRTGDNEQFF. The CDR3 DNA sequence: TGTGCCAGCAGCCAAGGGCCCCGGACAGGGGACAATGAGCAGTTCTTC.

This clone occurred a few times. The chain recombines TRBV19 with TRBJ1-5; a possible D gene is TRBD1 (6 bases). Germline CDR1 is LNHDA and CDR2 is SQIVND (reference sequence). The CDR3 totals 15 residues. The ends were cut back, 6 bases at V and 7 bases at J, with 19 bases in the middle. The CDR3: CASRPPGQRAQPQHF. DNA for the CDR3: TGTGCCAGTAGGCCTCCGGGACAAAGGGCCCAGCCCCAGCATTTT.

The V and J genes are TRBV7-3 and TRBJ1-5; D gene unclear. Germline assignment: CDR1 SGHTA and CDR2 FQGTGA. Trimming cost V 5 bases and J 5 bases, with 10 bases left between them. This CDR3 is 13 amino acids long. The CDR3 bases are TGTGCCAGCAGCCCCGGCCCCGATCAGCCCCAGCATTTT. It encodes CASSPGPDQPQHF.

As DNA, the CDR3 is TGTGCCAGCAGTGAATTTAGGGCAGCCGAGCTGGTCCACGAGCAGTACTTC. It is translated as CASSEFRAAELVHEQYF. J is TRBJ2-7 and V is TRBV6-1; D is uncertain. In germline, CDR1 is MNHNS, CDR2 SASEGT. V was cut by 2 bases and J by 5 bases, with 22 bases left in between. This CDR3 contains 17 residues.

The CDR3 region is CASSFGMGQPQHF. CDR3 sequence (DNA): TGTGCCAGCAGCTTCGGTATGGGCCAGCCCCAGCATTTT. This chain connects TRBV7-2 to TRBJ1-5, with D unresolved. The CDR3 totals 13 residues. V lost 3 bases, J lost 7 bases, and 10 bases lay in between. The germline CDR1 and CDR2 sequences are SGHTA and FQGNSA.